This TCR beta chain stems from a study of T cell repertoires in aging, cancer and after chemotherapy. About the study: Chronic lymphocytic leukemia patients on fludarabine- or bendamustine-based regimens gave paired samples before and after chemotherapy. Study conclusions and caveats: These repertoire data do not allow conclusions about immunological memory after chemotherapy. Median generation probability rose over the chemotherapy interval in each cancer cohort, suggesting rebound thymic output.

As to this clonotype: Its antigen is as yet unknown.

TCR beta rearrangements were amplified from peripheral blood genomic DNA. J lost 4 bases, V lost 4 bases, and 6 bases had no gene match. This CDR3 has 15 residues. CDR1 and CDR2 from the germline V gene are LGHNA and YSLEER. Rearranged V-D-J TRB sequences were amplified with a mixed TRB-A/B primer pool. MiXCR, run by TCRdb on the multiplex PCR reads, gives a single entry per CDR3 protein. The repertoire holds roughly 6,600 distinct CDR3 sequences, with roughly 23% as singletons. The genes are TRBV4-3 and TRBJ2-3; TRBD2 agrees at 9 bases. The sequenced sample was blood. The sequence came from a human donor with a blood cancer. This chain's CDR3 is CASSPLAGVADTQYF. For the CDR3, the DNA is TGCGCCAGCAGCCCGTTAGCGGGAGTGGCAGATACGCAGTATTTT.